This T cell receptor (beta chain) was recorded in a study of graft-versus-host responses after intestinal transplantation. Notes on the study in general: Investigators detected GvH clones in recipient marrow, with some emerging earlier in ileum or blood.

TCRdb's copy holds only in-frame clones and misses some; the assay was immunoSEQ multiplex PCR. The sample includes about 3,000 clones, roughly a third of them seen just once. The authors combined 200,000 CFSE-labeled responder cells with 200,000 irradiated, violet-dye-labeled stimulator cells in plates. This receptor was obtained from a human patient who was an organ donor for intestinal transplantation. Source: alloreactive CD4+ T cells from a mixed lymphocyte reaction culture, taken before transplantation. The sample's subset: CFSE-low proliferating T cells sorted from roughly six-day pre-transplant mixed lymphocyte reaction (GvH or HvG direction).

CDR3 nucleotides: TGCAGCGCCCTTTCATTGGGGACTAACGAACGCCCGTTCTTC. The encoded protein is CSALSLGTNERPFF. The chain links TRBV29-1 to TRBJ2-1, with 7 positions matching TRBD2. The CDR3 sequence is 14 residues long. J was trimmed by 15 bases and V by 7 bases; bases with no gene match: 21. Germline values: CDR1 SQVTM, CDR2 ANQGSEA.